One sample yielded the 21 T cell receptor beta chains listed below, sequenced in a study of PD-1 blockade in mismatch repair-deficient tumors. Produced via immunoSEQ multiplex PCR; TCRdb's table is partial and in-frame only. The sample carries about 39,000 clones, approximately 83% recorded once. The sequences come from PBMCs, collected approximately 41 weeks after starting pembrolizumab. The receptor set was obtained from an adult with mismatch repair-deficient cancer.

The rearrangement uses TRBV2 and TRBJ2-2, with 9 bases aligning to TRBD1. Unmatched junction bases numbered 8, after V lost 10 bases and J lost 5 bases. CDR1 is SNHLY and CDR2 is FYNNEI in the germline V gene. The CDR3 is 14 amino acids. The CDR3 DNA follows: TGTGCCACCAGGACAGGGGTCTGGACCGGGGAGCTGTTTTTT. Its translation is CATRTGVWTGELFF. Full variable domain (missing parts from reference TRBV2 and TRBJ2-2): EPEVTQTPSHQVTQMGQEVILRCVPISNHLYFYWYRQILGQKVEFLVSFYNNEISEKSEIFDDQFSVERPDGSNFTLKIRSTKLEDSAMYFCATRTGVWTGELFFGEGSRLTVL.

This clone was seen only once. This chain connects TRBV10-2 to TRBJ1-1; a weak D match, TRBD1 (5 bases). The CDR3 is made up of 16 amino acids. CDR1 is WSHSY and CDR2 is SAAADI in the germline V gene. V lost 2 bases and J 0 bases, leaving 13 bases between the germline ends. The chain's CDR3 is CASSEPKTEMNTEAFF. Written as DNA, the CDR3 is TGCGCCAGCAGTGAGCCTAAGACAGAGATGAACACTGAAGCTTTCTTT.

The table lists this clone with a few counts. The V and J genes are TRBV30 and TRBJ2-1; 9 bases agree with TRBD2. Germline CDR1 GTSNPN, CDR2 SVGIG (reference sequence). This CDR3 region has 14 residues. Trimming at V came to 2 bases and at J to 5 bases, leaving 4 bases not matched to a gene. The CDR3 here is CAWSSGLANNEQFF. The DNA of the CDR3 is TGTGCCTGGAGTTCGGGACTAGCCAACAATGAGCAGTTCTTC.

The chain has TRBV28 and TRBJ2-7; D is undetermined. CDR3 length: 12 amino acids. Germline V lookup: CDR1 MDHEN, CDR2 SYDVKM. With 6 bases removed from V and 3 bases from J, the gap between germline ends came to 9 bases. This CDR3 is CASRPHLYEQYF. CDR3 bases: TGTGCCAGCAGGCCACATCTCTACGAGCAGTACTTC.

The chain has TRBV19 and TRBJ1-2; TRBD1 agrees at 9 bases. Germline trimming cut 7 bases from V and 3 bases from J; bases unmatched to any gene: 12. The germline gives CDR1 LNHDA, CDR2 SQIVND (reference sequence). This CDR3 comprises 16 residues. The CDR3 sequence: CASTYPGTGIHYGYTF. The CDR3 DNA sequence: TGTGCCAGTACTTACCCTGGGACAGGGATTCACTATGGCTACACCTTC.

This sequence joins TRBV5-1 and TRBJ2-1, with 9 bases that match TRBD2. V shed 0 bases and J 6 bases; nucleotides not matched to a gene: 7. This CDR3 is built from 16 residues. Germline V gives CDR1 SGHRS, CDR2 YFSETQ. The CDR3 sequence: CASSLAASGATNEQFF. As DNA, the CDR3 is TGCGCCAGCAGCTTGGCGGCTAGCGGGGCTACCAATGAGCAGTTCTTC.

The chain joins TRBV28 to TRBJ2-5; 10 nucleotides match TRBD1. V gave up 7 bases and J gave up 4 bases; unmatched junction bases: 15. This CDR3 spans 17 amino acids. The germline CDR1 and CDR2 sequences are MDHEN and SYDVKM. The DNA of the CDR3 is TGTGCCAGCAACATTCTCCGGGACAGGGGAAACGGAGAGACCCAGTACTTC. As protein: CASNILRDRGNGETQYF.

The V and J genes are TRBV28 and TRBJ1-2, with 11 bases identical to TRBD1. Looked up from germline, CDR1 is MDHEN and CDR2 is SYDVKM. This CDR3 region has 17 residues. Germline trimming cut 3 bases from V and 4 bases from J; bases unmatched to any gene: 10. The CDR3 is CASSFGPRTGGPYGYTF. In DNA, the CDR3 is TGTGCCAGCAGTTTTGGCCCCAGGACAGGGGGCCCCTATGGCTACACCTTC.

The chain recombines TRBV5-1 with TRBJ1-1; tentatively, D is TRBD1 (5 bases). Germline V gene sequence: CDR1 SGHRS, CDR2 YFSETQ. The CDR3 covers 14 residues. Trimming took off 1 base at V and 1 base at J, with 8 bases between the two ends. CDR3 region: CASSLPTANTEAFF. For the CDR3, the DNA is TGCGCCAGCAGCTTGCCGACAGCGAACACTGAAGCTTTCTTT.

The genes are TRBV11-2 and TRBJ2-5; possible D gene TRBD1, 5 bases. The germline V gene encodes CDR1 SGHAT and CDR2 FQNNGV. The CDR3 loop spans 16 amino acids. The germline V and J ends were trimmed by 5 bases and 0 bases, with 16 bases remaining between them. The CDR3 loop is CASSPRLPGYQETQYF. CDR3 DNA sequence: TGTGCCAGCAGCCCACGATTACCAGGGTACCAAGAGACCCAGTACTTC.

The chain recombines TRBV5-1 with TRBJ1-2, with 8 positions matching TRBD1. The CDR3 is made up of 15 amino acids. The V gene's germline CDR1 is SGHRS and CDR2 YFSETQ. The V gene end was trimmed by 4 bases and the J gene end by 7 bases; junction bases not matched to a gene: 12. The DNA of the CDR3 is TGCGCCAGCAGCAGCCCGGACAGGGAAATAGGTGGCTACACCTTC. It codes for CASSSPDREIGGYTF.

This chain links TRBV5-1 with TRBJ1-6; TRBD1 aligns across 8 bases. This CDR3 region has 13 residues. Per germline, CDR1 SGHRS and CDR2 YFSETQ. Trimming at V came to 5 bases and at J to 10 bases, leaving 5 bases not matched to a gene. In DNA, the CDR3 is TGCGCCAGCAGACAACAGGGGGGATCACCCCTCCACTTT. Translating it yields CASRQQGGSPLHF.

This clone was picked up one time. V gene TRBV6-1 combines with J gene TRBJ2-7, with D unclear. Germline V gives CDR1 MNHNS, CDR2 SASEGT. The CDR3 has 15 residues. The ends were cut back, 4 bases at V and 0 bases at J, with 13 bases in the middle. This CDR3 is CASSGRYLRSYEQYF. CDR3 DNA: TGTGCCAGCAGTGGCCGGTACCTTCGCTCCTACGAGCAGTACTTC.

The rearrangement uses TRBV29-1 and TRBJ2-1; D is perhaps TRBD2 (6 bases). Germline V gene sequence: CDR1 SQVTM, CDR2 ANQGSEA. Trimming pared 7 bases from V and 3 bases from J, leaving 22 bases between. The CDR3 runs 16 residues. The CDR3, as DNA: TGCAGCGCCCAGGGATGGGGGGAAGTATTCTACAATGAGCAGTTCTTC. It translates to CSAQGWGEVFYNEQFF.

The V and J genes are TRBV27 and TRBJ2-1; possible D gene TRBD2, 6 bases. Germline V CDR1 and CDR2: MNHEY, SMNVEV (reference sequence). V lost 6 bases and J lost 2, with 8 bases in between. The CDR3 is made up of 13 amino acids. CDR3 coding DNA: TGTGCCAGCAGATGGAGGGCCTACAATGAGCAGTTCTTC. This translates into CASRWRAYNEQFF.

This clone has only one observation. Mismatch with germline at one junction end may stem from a read error. V usage is TRBV9 and J usage is TRBJ2-2; 7 positions agree with TRBD2. The CDR3 has 17 amino acids. Germline CDR1 reads SGDLS; CDR2 reads YYNGEE. For the CDR3, the DNA is TGTGCCAGCAGCGTGTGGAAGGGACTAATGAACACCGGGGAGCCGTTTTTT. Protein product: CASSVWKGLMNTGEPFF.

Here the CDR3 reads CASSALGLAGGPGEQFF. DNA for the CDR3: TGTGCCAGCAGCGCCCTTGGACTAGCGGGAGGGCCGGGTGAGCAGTTCTTC. The chain has TRBV9 and TRBJ2-1; 15 nucleotides line up with TRBD2. CDR3 length: 17 residues. The V gene's germline CDR1 is SGDLS and CDR2 YYNGEE. The ends lost 3 bases at V and 9 bases at J; junction bases unmatched: 10. Full variable domain (outside the CDR3, taken from reference TRBV9 and TRBJ2-1): DSGVTQTPKHLITATGQRVTLRCSPRSGDLSVYWYQQSLDQGLQFLIQYYNGEERAKGNILERFSAQQFPDLHSELNLSSLELGDSALYFCASSALGLAGGPGEQFFGPGTRLTVL.

This clone was seen a handful of times. The chain uses TRBV7-2 and TRBJ2-7; 10 bases fit TRBD1. The CDR3 length is 18 residues. Germline loops: CDR1 SGHTA, CDR2 FQGNSA. Unmatched junction bases numbered 11, after V lost 1 base and J lost 2 bases. CDR3 nucleotides: TGTGCCAGCAGCTTAGGACCTCCGGGACAGGGGAGCCCCTACGAGCAGTACTTC. Translating gives CASSLGPPGQGSPYEQYF.

The chain employs TRBV4-2 and TRBJ2-1; 12 bases map to TRBD2. This CDR3 spans 16 amino acids. Trimming at V came to 4 bases and at J to 2 bases, leaving 3 bases not matched to a gene. The V gene's germline CDR1 is LGHNA and CDR2 YNFKEQ. The CDR3 region is CASSPGLAGPYNEQFF. For the CDR3, the DNA is TGTGCCAGCAGCCCAGGACTAGCGGGACCCTACAATGAGCAGTTCTTC.

The chain joins TRBV5-1 to TRBJ1-1, with D possibly being TRBD1 (6 bases). This CDR3 spans 13 amino acids. Trimming removed 5 bases at V and 5 bases at J, with 13 bases between. In germline, CDR1 is SGHRS, CDR2 YFSETQ. Here the CDR3 reads CASRQGGGTEAFF. CDR3 bases: TGCGCCAGCAGACAGGGCGGGGGTACTGAAGCTTTCTTT. The whole variable domain, remainder taken from reference TRBV5-1 and TRBJ1-1, is KAGVTQTPRYLIKTRGQQVTLSCSPISGHRSVSWYQQTPGQGLQFLFEYFSETQRNKGNFPGRFSGRQFSNSRSEMNVSTLELGDSALYLCASRQGGGTEAFFGQGTRLTVV.

The chain couples TRBV7-9 to TRBJ1-4; TRBD1 aligns across 11 bases. With 5 bases clipped from V and 3 bases from J, the junction kept 5 bases outside the gene matches. Germline loops: CDR1 SEHNR, CDR2 FQNEAQ (reference sequence). This CDR3 has 16 residues. The CDR3 spells CASSPRTGGANEKLFF. CDR3 nucleotide sequence: TGTGCCAGCAGCCCTAGGACAGGGGGCGCTAATGAAAAACTGTTTTTT. Supplemented by reference TRBV7-9 and TRBJ1-4, the full variable domain reads DTGVSQNPRHKITKRGQNVTFRCDPISEHNRLYWYRQTLGQGPEFLTYFQNEAQLEKSRLLSDRFSAERPKGSFSTLEIQRTEQGDSAMYLCASSPRTGGANEKLFFGSGTQLSVL.